The rows below give T cell receptor beta chains drawn from one sample of a study of blood T cell repertoires in COVID-19. Assay used: immunoSEQ multiplex PCR; TCRdb lists only in-frame clones, some missing. Of about 320,000 clones listed, 85% are singletons. Sequenced sample: PBMCs or T cells enriched from blood (not recorded which). All receptors come from a woman in her 30s who had been exposed to COVID-19. Both conserved end residues are part of each CDR3. The order of the fields is V gene, J gene, D gene, clone size, CDR3 protein, CDR3 DNA. The D gene is left open where the match is weak. Clone size is stated in some rows and not others, as once, few, many or a class when expanded.

TRBV11-3	TRBJ2-1	NA	NA	CASSSPGASYNEQFF	TGTGCCAGCAGCTCTCCAGGGGCCTCCTACAATGAGCAGTTCTTC
TRBV19	TRBJ2-7	TRBD2	NA	CASSPPTSGIPYEQYF	TGTGCCAGTAGTCCTCCTACTAGCGGGATCCCCTACGAGCAGTACTTC
TRBV28	TRBJ2-2	TRBD1	few	CASSSPGQGATGELFF	TGTGCCAGCAGTTCACCGGGACAGGGGGCGACCGGGGAGCTGTTTTTT
TRBV24-1	TRBJ1-2	TRBD1	NA	CATSDPGQAGYGYTF	TGTGCCACCAGTGATCCCGGACAGGCGGGCTATGGCTACACCTTC
TRBV30	TRBJ1-1	NA	NA	CAWSREQGVAFF	TGTGCCTGGAGTCGTGAACAGGGAGTAGCTTTCTTT
TRBV7-6	TRBJ1-1	NA	few	CASVPGRSTEAFF	TGTGCCAGCGTCCCAGGGAGGAGCACTGAAGCTTTCTTT
TRBV5-1	TRBJ2-2	NA	once	CASSWSTSQNTGELFF	TGCGCCAGCAGCTGGAGCACTAGCCAGAACACCGGGGAGCTGTTTTTT
TRBV29-1	TRBJ1-1	TRBD1	NA	CSVELGQVEYTEAFF	TGCAGCGTTGAACTAGGACAGGTTGAGTACACTGAAGCTTTCTTT
TRBV24-1	TRBJ2-5	NA	NA	CATSDLGRGSGTQYF	TGTGCCACCAGTGATCTTGGCAGGGGCTCAGGGACCCAGTACTTC
TRBV27	TRBJ1-1	TRBD1	NA	CASSTGGVESTEAFF	TGTGCCAGCAGTACAGGGGGCGTTGAATCCACTGAAGCTTTCTTT
TRBV11-3	TRBJ1-6	NA	NA	CASSSTPLSPLHF	TGTGCCAGCAGCTCAACACCTCTGTCACCCCTCCACTTT
TRBV7-9	TRBJ2-7	NA	once	CASSLTAGQYF	TGTGCCAGCAGCTTAACTGCGGGGCAGTACTTC
TRBV3-1/TRBV3-2	TRBJ2-1	NA	NA	CASSPGGGWNEQFF	TGTGCCAGCAGCCCGGGTGGGGGGTGGAATGAGCAGTTCTTC
TRBV24-1	TRBJ2-1	TRBD1	NA	CATRARDRAYNEQFF	TGTGCCACCAGAGCCCGGGACAGGGCATACAATGAGCAGTTCTTC
TRBV24-1	TRBJ1-2	TRBD1	NA	CATSDPGTGNYGYTF	TGTGCCACCAGTGATCCCGGGACAGGGAACTATGGCTACACCTTC
TRBV7-9	TRBJ2-3	TRBD2	NA	CASTIPSGSTDTQYF	TGTGCCAGCACCATCCCTAGCGGGAGCACAGATACGCAGTATTTT
TRBV7-9	TRBJ1-2	NA	NA	CASSLEATAYGYTF	TGTGCCAGCAGCTTAGAGGCGACAGCCTATGGCTACACCTTC
TRBV3-1/TRBV3-2	TRBJ2-1	TRBD2	NA	CASSQVLSSGSNEQFF	TGTGCCAGCAGCCAAGTTTTATCTAGCGGGAGCAATGAGCAGTTCTTC
TRBV3-1/TRBV3-2	TRBJ1-6	NA	NA	CASSQGGRGNSPLHF	TGTGCCAGCAGCCAGGGTGGCAGGGGTAATTCACCCCTCCACTTT
TRBV6-1	TRBJ2-1	NA	once	CASSEEGGVRDNEQFF	TGTGCCAGCAGTGAAGAAGGAGGGGTTCGGGACAATGAGCAGTTCTTC
TRBV2	TRBJ2-3	NA	NA	CASTIYLGTDTQYF	TGTGCCAGCACTATATACCTCGGCACAGATACGCAGTATTTT
TRBV28	TRBJ2-5	TRBD1	NA	CASSSLGKTGGRETQYF	TGTGCCAGCAGTTCCCTGGGCAAGACAGGGGGCAGGGAGACCCAGTACTTC
TRBV16	TRBJ2-3	NA	NA	CASSPRGTTDTQYF	TGTGCCAGCAGCCCACGGGGGACCACAGATACGCAGTATTTT
TRBV6-4	TRBJ2-1	NA	NA	CASSPHAYVGGGTNEQFF	TGTGCCAGCAGCCCGCATGCCTATGTAGGGGGGGGAACCAATGAGCAGTTCTTC
TRBV11-2	TRBJ2-5	TRBD2	NA	CASSLVGLAGLETQYF	TGTGCCAGCAGCTTAGTCGGACTAGCGGGGCTGGAGACCCAGTACTTC
TRBV28	TRBJ1-1	NA	NA	CASSALGGGNTEAFF	TGTGCCAGCAGTGCTCTCGGGGGGGGGAACACTGAAGCTTTCTTT
TRBV10-1	TRBJ2-7	NA	few	CASSESSGRKYEQYF	TGCGCCAGCAGTGAGTCCAGCGGGCGAAAATACGAGCAGTACTTC
TRBV5-1	TRBJ1-1	NA	NA	CASSSGGYTEAFF	TGCGCCAGCAGCTCTGGGGGGTACACTGAAGCTTTCTTT